This T cell receptor beta chain was obtained from a study of identifying expanded T cells in peripheral blood. TCRdb's table, derived via immunoSEQ multiplex PCR, lists solely in-frame clones and lacks some. This sample has around 120,000 clones, with 80% to 90% found just once. Germline-derived CDR1 and CDR2 are SGHAT and FQNNGV. The junction had 6 bases not matched to a gene; V was cut back by 4 bases and J by 4 bases. The CDR3 runs to 15 residues. The sequenced material came from blood. The chain uses TRBV11-2 and TRBJ2-2; the match to TRBD2 covers 7 bases. This clonotype originated in a person between 18 and 75 years old in good health. The DNA for the CDR3 is TGTGCCAGCAGCTACCCCGGGGAGGGCACCGGGGAGCTGTTTTTT. Its translation is CASSYPGEGTGELFF. The whole variable domain, filled in from reference TRBV11-2 and TRBJ2-2, reads EAGVAQSPRYKIIEKRQSVAFWCNPISGHATLYWYQQILGQGPKLLIQFQNNGVVDDSQLPKDRFSAERLKGVDSTLKIQPAKLEDSAVYLCASSYPGEGTGELFFGEGSRLTVL.